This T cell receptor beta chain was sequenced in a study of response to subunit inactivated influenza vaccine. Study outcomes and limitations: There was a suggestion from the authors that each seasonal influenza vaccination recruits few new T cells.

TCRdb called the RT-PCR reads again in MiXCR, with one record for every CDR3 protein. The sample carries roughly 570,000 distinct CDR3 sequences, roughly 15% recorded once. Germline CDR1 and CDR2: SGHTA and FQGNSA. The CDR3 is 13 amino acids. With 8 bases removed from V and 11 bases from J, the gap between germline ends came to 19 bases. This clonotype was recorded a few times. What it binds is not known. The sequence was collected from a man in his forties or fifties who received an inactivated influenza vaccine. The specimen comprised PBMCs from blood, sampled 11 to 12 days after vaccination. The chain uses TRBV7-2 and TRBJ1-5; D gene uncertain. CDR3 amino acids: CASAGGPESAQHF. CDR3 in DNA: TGTGCCAGCGCTGGAGGTCCCGAATCGGCCCAGCATTTT.